The 28 T cell receptor beta chains below all came from one sample that was sequenced in a study of chemoradiotherapy in HPV16-positive cancers. The protocol was immunoSEQ multiplex PCR, while the TCRdb copy is restricted to in-frame clones and leaves out a portion. The top ten clones hold approximately 3.5% of a sample with almost 15,000 clones, about 86% of them seen once. This specimen was blood, taken from a patient who underwent chemoradiotherapy. The receptors stem from a human donor with HPV-associated anogenital cancer.

The count of this clone is one. The V call is TRBV6-1, the J call TRBJ2-4; tentative D call: TRBD1 (6 bases). The CDR3 is 21 amino acids. Germline V gene data show CDR1 as MNHNS and CDR2 as SASEGT. Trimming took 0 bases from V and 0 from J, leaving 24 bases between them. CDR3 coding DNA: TGTGCCAGCAGTGAAGCGCTTCGGGCAGGGCAGGGGATCCAAGCCAAAAACATTCAGTACTTC. Translated: CASSEALRAGQGIQAKNIQYF.

V usage is TRBV18 and J usage is TRBJ1-1; 8 positions match TRBD1. The CDR3 contains 16 residues. Germline V gene lookup returns CDR1 KGHSH and CDR2 LQKENI. The V gene end was trimmed by 5 bases and the J gene end by 11 bases; junction bases not matched to a gene: 19. CDR3 nucleotide sequence: TGTGCCAGCTCAGGCGCCGGGACAGGCTCCCCAGGAGGTGCTTTCTTT. This encodes CASSGAGTGSPGGAFF.

The chain is built from TRBV28 and TRBJ2-7, with TRBD1 identical over 7 bases. The V gene's germline CDR1 is MDHEN and CDR2 SYDVKM. J was trimmed by 4 bases and V by 5 bases; bases with no gene match: 20. CDR3 length: 18 residues. The DNA of the CDR3 is TGTGCCAGCAGTATAGAGGACAGGTTTTTCCCGGCCGTTTACGAGCAGTACTTC. Translated, it gives CASSIEDRFFPAVYEQYF.

The V gene is TRBV7-2, the J gene TRBJ1-5, with D possibly TRBD1 on 5 matching bases. CDR1 is SGHTA and CDR2 is FQGNSA in the germline V gene. The CDR3 spans 13 residues. Trimming cost V 5 bases and J 7 bases, with 12 bases left between them. The CDR3 DNA sequence: TGTGCCAGCAGCCCTCCGGGGGTACAGCCCCAGCATTTT. Its protein product is CASSPPGVQPQHF.

A few counts support this clone. The V call is TRBV6-5, the J call TRBJ1-1, with D maybe TRBD1 (6 bases). Germline CDR1 MNHEY, CDR2 SVGAGI. V was shortened by 2 bases and J by 1 base, with 11 bases between the two germline ends. CDR3 size: 15 residues. The CDR3, as DNA: TGTGCCAGCAGTTACGGGGTACAGGGGAACACTGAAGCTTTCTTT. Protein product: CASSYGVQGNTEAFF.

This clone was picked up one time. The chain is built from TRBV18 and TRBJ1-2; perhaps TRBD1 as D (6 bases). This CDR3 has 14 amino acids. Trimming shortened V by 5 bases and J by 8 bases, and 18 bases separated the two germline ends. CDR1 and CDR2 from the germline V gene are KGHSH and LQKENI. CDR3 in amino acids: CASSFGTWYDGYTF. DNA for the CDR3: TGTGCCAGCTCATTCGGGACATGGTACGACGGCTACACCTTC. The full variable domain, with the rest looked up from reference TRBV18 and TRBJ1-2, is NAGVMQNPRHLVRRRGQEARLRCSPMKGHSHVYWYRQLPEEGLKFMVYLQKENIIDESGMPKERFSAEFPKEGPSILRIQQVVRGDSAAYFCASSFGTWYDGYTFGSGTRLTVV.

This chain joins TRBV2 and TRBJ2-6; TRBD2 matches 10 bases. The CDR3 runs 19 residues. After removal of 1 base from V and 4 bases from J, the junction contained 10 bases not matched to a gene. Germline CDR1 SNHLY, CDR2 FYNNEI. This CDR3 reads CASSEGLAGGEAGANVLTF. The CDR3 nucleotides read TGTGCCAGCAGTGAAGGGTTAGCGGGGGGAGAGGCAGGGGCCAACGTCCTGACTTTC.

The V call is TRBV7-2, the J call TRBJ2-3; D possibly corresponds to TRBD2 (6 bases). CDR3 length equals 16 residues. Germline V gives CDR1 SGHTA, CDR2 FQGNSA. V was shortened by 4 bases and J by 1 base, with 15 bases between the two germline ends. CDR3 in amino acids: CASSSRRDLRTDTQYF. The CDR3, as DNA: TGTGCCAGCAGCTCACGGAGGGACTTGCGCACAGATACGCAGTATTTT.

The chain joins TRBV27 to TRBJ1-4; no clear D. This CDR3 is 13 amino acids long. CDR1 is MNHEY, CDR2 SMNVEV, per germline (reference sequence). The V end lost 5 bases, the J end lost 5 bases, and 9 bases lay between the germline ends. The CDR3 loop reads CASSPRFNEKLFF. The CDR3 nucleotides are TGTGCCAGCAGTCCGCGATTCAATGAAAAACTGTTTTTT.

The chain links TRBV9 to TRBJ2-6; D perhaps matches TRBD1 (6 bases). V lost 3 bases and J 0 bases, leaving 10 bases between the germline ends. Germline lookup yields CDR1 SGDLS and CDR2 YYNGEE. This CDR3 contains 16 residues. CDR3 loop: CASSGQVFSGANVLTF. The CDR3, as DNA: TGTGCCAGCAGCGGACAGGTCTTCTCTGGGGCCAACGTCCTGACTTTC.

This rearrangement joins TRBV5-1 to TRBJ1-2; D is possibly TRBD1 (6 bases). The V gene's germline CDR1 is SGHRS and CDR2 YFSETQ. The germline V and J ends were trimmed by 0 bases and 2 bases, with 11 bases remaining between them. The length of the CDR3 is 15 residues. CDR3 coding DNA: TGCGCCAGCAGCTTGGCCCCGGGGGCGAACTATGGCTACACCTTC. Protein: CASSLAPGANYGYTF.

The chain carries TRBV19 and TRBJ1-5; 8 nucleotides line up with TRBD1. Germline CDR1 is LNHDA and CDR2 is SQIVND (reference sequence). After removal of 2 bases from V and 2 bases from J, the junction contained 5 bases not matched to a gene. This CDR3 contains 16 residues. The CDR3 DNA reads TGTGCCAGTAGTATAATGGCAGGGGGCGGCAATCAGCCCCAGCATTTT. Residues: CASSIMAGGGNQPQHF. Full variable domain (rest looked up from reference TRBV19 and TRBJ1-5): DGGITQSPKYLFRKEGQNVTLSCEQNLNHDAMYWYRQDPGQGLRLIYYSQIVNDFQKGDIAEGYSVSREKKESFPLTVTSAQKNPTAFYLCASSIMAGGGNQPQHFGDGTRLSIL.

The chain has TRBV11-3 and TRBJ2-5, with TRBD1 as a possible D gene (6 bases). V was trimmed by 1 base and J by 2 bases, leaving 11 bases between them. Germline CDR1 and CDR2: SGHNT and YENEEA. The CDR3 extends over 15 amino acids. The DNA of the CDR3 is TGTGCCAGCAGCTTAGGGGGGCGTAAACAAGAGACCCAGTACTTC. Translation: CASSLGGRKQETQYF.

The chain recombines TRBV28 with TRBJ1-2; 9 bases line up with TRBD1. This CDR3 comprises 14 residues. Trimming cost V 2 bases and J 4 bases; bases outside gene matches: 2. The germline V gene has CDR1 MDHEN and CDR2 SYDVKM. For the CDR3, the DNA is TGTGCCAGCAGTTTAGGGACAGGGAGCTATGGCTACACCTTC. It is translated as CASSLGTGSYGYTF.

The V call is TRBV4-1, the J call TRBJ1-1; the D gene is possibly TRBD1 (5 bases). Looked up from germline, CDR1 is MGHRA and CDR2 is YSYEKL. Trimming took 1 base from V and 5 from J, leaving 5 bases between them. The CDR3 extends over 12 amino acids. CDR3 in amino acids: CASSQGQTEAFF. DNA for the CDR3: TGCGCCAGCAGCCAAGGACAGACTGAAGCTTTCTTT.

This chain links TRBV5-1 with TRBJ2-7, with a possible D match to TRBD2 (6 bases). The germline V and J ends were trimmed by 4 bases and 1 base, with 9 bases remaining between them. Germline CDR1 and CDR2: SGHRS and YFSETQ. The CDR3 consists of 13 residues. The CDR3 sequence: CASSLEGSYEQYF. DNA of the CDR3: TGCGCCAGCAGCCTGGAGGGTTCCTACGAGCAGTACTTC.

The chain is built from TRBV7-2 and TRBJ1-5; tentative D call: TRBD1 (5 bases). Germline assignment: CDR1 SGHTA and CDR2 FQGNSA. The CDR3 is 14 amino acids. The germline V and J ends were trimmed by 5 bases and 7 bases, with 15 bases remaining between them. The chain's CDR3 is CASSPRGLEQPQHF. The CDR3 coding sequence is TGTGCCAGCAGCCCCCGGGGCCTAGAGCAGCCCCAGCATTTT.

This chain connects TRBV19 to TRBJ1-1; TRBD1 is a possible D gene (5 bases). CDR3 length equals 13 residues. Trimming cost V 11 bases and J 3 bases, with 16 bases left between them. Germline V gives CDR1 LNHDA, CDR2 SQIVND (reference sequence). CDR3 in amino acids: CAAAGLSDTEAFF. The CDR3 DNA sequence: TGTGCCGCGGCAGGGCTGTCGGACACTGAAGCTTTCTTT. The whole variable domain, remainder taken from reference TRBV19 and TRBJ1-1, is DGGITQSPKYLFRKEGQNVTLSCEQNLNHDAMYWYRQDPGQGLRLIYYSQIVNDFQKGDIAEGYSVSREKKESFPLTVTSAQKNPTAFYLCAAAGLSDTEAFFGQGTRLTVV.

The CDR3 coding sequence is TGTGCCAGCACCAAGGTGGGCACTGAAGCTTTCTTT. Translating gives CASTKVGTEAFF. The chain is built from TRBV9 and TRBJ1-1; unclear D gene. In germline, CDR1 is SGDLS, CDR2 YYNGEE. The CDR3 runs 12 residues. V lost 6 bases to trimming and J lost 4 bases, with 10 bases between them.

The rearrangement uses TRBV6-6 and TRBJ1-2; D is uncertain. Germline V gene sequence: CDR1 MNHNY, CDR2 SVGAGI (reference sequence). This CDR3 has 13 residues. V lost 2 bases and J 0 bases, leaving 4 bases between the germline ends. The CDR3 loop reads CASSYVANYGYTF. DNA for the CDR3: TGTGCCAGCAGTTACGTGGCTAACTATGGCTACACCTTC.

The chain has TRBV15 and TRBJ2-5; perhaps TRBD2 as D (6 bases). The CDR3 loop spans 15 amino acids. Germline V gene sequence: CDR1 LNHNV, CDR2 YYDKDF (reference sequence). The V end was cut by 2 bases, the J end by 1 base, with 11 bases between. CDR3 in amino acids: CATSRRTMGQETQYF. DNA for the CDR3: TGTGCCACCAGCAGACGGACTATGGGCCAAGAGACCCAGTACTTC.

In its sample, this clone ranks as medium-sized. For the CDR3, the DNA is TGCGCCAGCAGCCAAGATCGGGCGGGGGGCACAGATACGCAGTATTTT. Translated: CASSQDRAGGTDTQYF. V and J are TRBV4-1 and TRBJ2-3, with 7 bases lining up with TRBD2. Looked up from germline, CDR1 is MGHRA and CDR2 is YSYEKL. CDR3 length: 16 amino acids. V lost 0 bases and J lost 1; bases outside the gene matches: 4.

The chain links TRBV18 to TRBJ1-1; a weak D match, TRBD1 (5 bases). Per germline, CDR1 KGHSH and CDR2 LQKENI. V was cut by 8 bases and J by 4 bases, with 14 bases left in between. The CDR3 sequence is 13 residues long. The CDR3 protein is CASRAGLTTEAFF. As DNA, the CDR3 is TGTGCCAGCCGAGCAGGGCTAACCACTGAAGCTTTCTTT.

This CDR3 reads CASSPLKKQHNYGYTF. The CDR3, as DNA: TGTGCCAGCAGCCCACTCAAGAAACAGCATAACTATGGCTACACCTTC. The chain has TRBV11-2 and TRBJ1-2; D remains ambiguous. The CDR3 extends over 16 amino acids. Germline CDR1 is SGHAT and CDR2 is FQNNGV. V lost 5 bases and J 1 base, leaving 17 bases between the germline ends.

V and J are TRBV29-1 and TRBJ1-1; D is unclear. CDR3 size: 11 residues. Trimming removed 4 bases at V and 1 base at J, with 4 bases between. Germline V lookup: CDR1 SQVTM, CDR2 ANQGSEA. Here the CDR3 reads CSVARNTEAFF. DNA of the CDR3: TGCAGCGTTGCGCGGAACACTGAAGCTTTCTTT. Supplemented by reference TRBV29-1 and TRBJ1-1, the full variable domain reads SAVISQKPSRDICQRGTSLTIQCQVDSQVTMMFWYRQQPGQSLTLIATANQGSEATYESGFVIDKFPISRPNLTFSTLTVSNMSPEDSSIYLCSVARNTEAFFGQGTRLTVV.

The chain employs TRBV18 and TRBJ1-2; 9 positions match TRBD1. The CDR3 covers 16 residues. CDR1 KGHSH and CDR2 LQKENI come from the germline V gene. With 4 bases clipped from V and 7 bases from J, the junction kept 13 bases outside the gene matches. The CDR3 DNA is TGTGCCAGCTCACGGGAAGGGACAGGGAATCCGGTTGGCTACACCTTC. It specifies CASSREGTGNPVGYTF. Drawing the rest from reference TRBV18 and TRBJ1-2, the complete variable domain is NAGVMQNPRHLVRRRGQEARLRCSPMKGHSHVYWYRQLPEEGLKFMVYLQKENIIDESGMPKERFSAEFPKEGPSILRIQQVVRGDSAAYFCASSREGTGNPVGYTFGSGTRLTVV.

This rearrangement joins TRBV6-1 to TRBJ1-6; tentative D call: TRBD1 (6 bases). Germline V gives CDR1 MNHNS, CDR2 SASEGT. The CDR3 is 15 amino acids. Deletions cut 1 base from V and 8 bases from J, with 12 bases between. The CDR3 nucleotides are TGTGCCAGCAGTGAAGGGGGGGCAGGCTATTCACCCCTCCACTTT. This translates into CASSEGGAGYSPLHF.

V gene TRBV6-1 combines with J gene TRBJ1-2; unclear D gene. This CDR3 comprises 11 residues. V dropped 2 bases and J dropped 6 bases, with 4 bases sitting between them. CDR1 MNHNS and CDR2 SASEGT come from the germline V gene. The CDR3 DNA reads as TGTGCCAGCAGTGAAAGGGATGGCTACACCTTC. It yields the protein CASSERDGYTF.